These 11 T cell receptor beta chains were all obtained from the same sample, sequenced in a study of TIL therapy for anti-PD-1-resistant metastatic lung cancer. This was the immunoSEQ v3 assay. TCRdb's table, derived via immunoSEQ multiplex PCR, lists solely in-frame clones and lacks some. The sample comprises just under 60,000 clones, around 68% of which are singletons, and around 6.1% rests with the top ten. Documented time point: pre-treatment sample, taken before nivolumab and TIL therapy. This specimen consisted of blood, obtained at baseline. These TCRs come from a person aged 25 to 80 with non-small cell lung cancer.

The V and J genes are TRBV19 and TRBJ1-6, with 9 bases lining up with TRBD1. The CDR3 runs 15 residues. Trimming at V came to 7 bases and at J to 7 bases, leaving 8 bases not matched to a gene. In germline, CDR1 is LNHDA, CDR2 SQIVND (reference sequence). The CDR3: CASKLTGGWNSPLHF. In DNA, the CDR3 is TGTGCCAGTAAGCTGACAGGGGGATGGAATTCACCCCTCCACTTT.

The rearrangement links TRBV5-1 to TRBJ2-1, with TRBD2 as a possible D gene (5 bases). The V gene's germline CDR1 is SGHRS and CDR2 YFSETQ. V was shortened by 4 bases and J by 0 bases, with 17 bases between the two germline ends. The CDR3 is 17 residues long. The CDR3 region is CASSLVSVFGSYNEQFF. CDR3 coding DNA: TGCGCCAGCAGCCTGGTTAGCGTCTTTGGCTCCTACAATGAGCAGTTCTTC.

A single count supports this clone. The chain links TRBV6-5 to TRBJ2-7, with 8 bases fitting TRBD1. CDR3 length: 12 residues. The junction had 1 base not matched to a gene; V was cut back by 5 bases and J by 4 bases. Germline V gives CDR1 MNHEY, CDR2 SVGAGI. The CDR3 loop reads CASSRQGYEQYF. CDR3 DNA: TGTGCCAGCAGTCGACAGGGGTACGAGCAGTACTTC.

V is TRBV5-1 and J is TRBJ2-5; 9 nucleotides match TRBD1. The V gene end was trimmed by 4 bases and the J gene end by 3 bases; junction bases not matched to a gene: 7. The CDR3 runs 15 residues. The germline CDR1 and CDR2 sequences are SGHRS and YFSETQ. CDR3 nucleotides: TGCGCCAGCAGCCTCCGGACAGGGGTTGAAGAGACCCAGTACTTC. Protein sequence: CASSLRTGVEETQYF.

This rearrangement joins TRBV4-2 to TRBJ2-7; 7 nucleotides match TRBD2. J lost 4 bases, V lost 3 bases, and 6 bases had no gene match. This CDR3 has 14 amino acids. Germline values: CDR1 LGHNA, CDR2 YNFKEQ. In DNA, the CDR3 is TGTGCCAGCAGCCACCTTGCGGGGGATTACGAGCAGTACTTC. Its translation: CASSHLAGDYEQYF.

The rearrangement uses TRBV29-1 and TRBJ1-4; 7 nucleotides agree with TRBD1. The junction had 8 bases not matched to a gene; V was cut back by 7 bases and J by 0 bases. Germline CDR1 and CDR2: SQVTM and ANQGSEA. There are 15 residues in the CDR3. This chain's CDR3 is CSGRQGSATNEKLFF. In nucleotides, the CDR3 is TGCAGCGGTAGACAGGGAAGTGCAACTAATGAAAAACTGTTTTTT.

This clone was seen a handful of times. The chain combines TRBV2 with TRBJ2-4; 9 bases are a match to TRBD1. The CDR3 has 15 amino acids. Germline-derived CDR1 and CDR2 are SNHLY and FYNNEI. The V segment lost 5 bases and the J segment 8 bases; nucleotides outside the gene matches: 10. The CDR3 loop reads CASSYDRGVVDIQYF. CDR3 nucleotides: TGTGCCAGCAGTTACGACAGGGGGGTGGTGGACATTCAGTACTTC.

This rearrangement joins TRBV28 to TRBJ2-3; maybe TRBD1 (6 bases). The germline V gene encodes CDR1 MDHEN and CDR2 SYDVKM. V lost 8 bases and J 8 bases, leaving 17 bases between the germline ends. CDR3 size: 13 residues. As DNA, the CDR3 is TGTGCCAGCGAGGAGCGGTCCAGGGGTACGCAGTATTTT. This translates into CASEERSRGTQYF.

This chain links TRBV7-3 with TRBJ2-5; 7 bases are shared with TRBD1. J was trimmed by 3 bases and V by 5 bases; bases with no gene match: 3. CDR3 length equals 13 residues. The germline gives CDR1 SGHTA, CDR2 FQGTGA. CDR3 protein: CASSRTGKETQYF. The CDR3 nucleotides are TGTGCCAGCAGCCGGACAGGAAAAGAGACCCAGTACTTC. The full variable domain, completed using reference TRBV7-3 and TRBJ2-5, is GAGVSQTPSNKVTEKGKYVELRCDPISGHTALYWYRQSLGQGPEFLIYFQGTGAADDSGLPNDRFFAVRPEGSVSTLKIQRTERGDSAVYLCASSRTGKETQYFGPGTRLLVL.

This clone came up once. V usage is TRBV5-1 and J usage is TRBJ1-5; D is possibly TRBD1 (5 bases). Germline loops: CDR1 SGHRS, CDR2 YFSETQ. Trimming stripped 0 bases from V and 5 bases from J, with 9 bases between. The CDR3 has 14 amino acids. This CDR3 reads CASSLAGGDQPQHF. The CDR3 nucleotides are TGCGCCAGCAGCTTGGCCGGGGGGGATCAGCCCCAGCATTTT. Drawing the rest from reference TRBV5-1 and TRBJ1-5, the complete variable domain is KAGVTQTPRYLIKTRGQQVTLSCSPISGHRSVSWYQQTPGQGLQFLFEYFSETQRNKGNFPGRFSGRQFSNSRSEMNVSTLELGDSALYLCASSLAGGDQPQHFGDGTRLSIL.

This clone was detected only a few times. The V gene is TRBV7-9, the J gene TRBJ1-5; D is uncertain. Trimming removed 4 bases from V and 5 bases from J, with 9 bases in between. This CDR3 is built from 13 residues. In germline, CDR1 is SEHNR, CDR2 FQNEAQ (reference sequence). Written as DNA, the CDR3 is TGTGCCAGCAGCTCGTGGGTAGATCAGCCCCAGCATTTT. Translation gives CASSSWVDQPQHF. Supplemented by reference TRBV7-9 and TRBJ1-5, the full variable domain reads DTGVSQNPRHKITKRGQNVTFRCDPISEHNRLYWYRQTLGQGPEFLTYFQNEAQLEKSRLLSDRFSAERPKGSFSTLEIQRTEQGDSAMYLCASSSWVDQPQHFGDGTRLSIL.